These T cell receptor beta chains were read from a single sample in a study of blood T cell repertoires in COVID-19. Profiling relied on immunoSEQ multiplex PCR, and the TCRdb table lists in-frame clones only, not all of them. Of around 200,000 clones listed, under 90% are singletons. Sequenced: peripheral blood. The receptors come from a woman between 70 and 85 years old with COVID-19, enrolled during active disease. Both conserved end residues are part of each CDR3. D genes are given only for firm matches. Size tells how often a clone was seen (once, few, many) or the class of an expanded clone, and some rows leave it out.

clone_size j_call v_call d_call cdr3_nt cdr3_aa
- TRBJ1-2 TRBV9 - TGTGCCAGCAGCGTAATGGGGGGGCTTTCCTATGGCTACACCTTC CASSVMGGLSYGYTF
- TRBJ2-3 TRBV5-1 TRBD1 TGCGCCAGCAGCGCACAGACAGGGAGCACAGATACGCAGTATTTT CASSAQTGSTDTQYF
once TRBJ1-2 TRBV9 TRBD1 TGTGCCAGCAGCGAGACAGGGAAGTATGGCTACACCTTC CASSETGKYGYTF
- TRBJ2-1 TRBV19 TRBD2 TGTGCCAGTTCCGAGGGACTAGCGGGTACAAATGAGCAGTTCTTC CASSEGLAGTNEQFF
- TRBJ2-7 TRBV5-4 TRBD2 TGTGCCAGCAGCCGCACGATGGGGGGAGGGATCTACGAGCAGTACTTC CASSRTMGGGIYEQYF
- TRBJ2-5 TRBV28 TRBD1 TGTGCCAGCAGTTCGACAGGACAGGGTGGCGCGACCCAGTACTTC CASSSTGQGGATQYF
- TRBJ1-1 TRBV7-2 TRBD1 TGTGCCAGCAGCCTAGACAGGGGACGCCCTGAAGCTTTCTTT CASSLDRGRPEAFF
- TRBJ1-2 TRBV2 TRBD1 TGTGCCAGCAGTTACCGGGACAGGGACTATGGCTACACCTTC CASSYRDRDYGYTF
- TRBJ2-5 TRBV14 - TGTGCCAGCAGCCTTAACAGGGATTCGGAGACCCAGTACTTC CASSLNRDSETQYF
- TRBJ1-1 TRBV21-1 - TGTGCCAGCGAGGAGAACACTGAAGCTTTCTTT CASEENTEAFF
- TRBJ2-1 TRBV15 TRBD1 TGTGCCACCAGCAGAACCCCCGGGACAGGGAACCATGAGCAGTTCTTC CATSRTPGTGNHEQFF
- TRBJ1-4 TRBV7-8 TRBD1 TGTGCCAGCAGACCCGACAGGGTTGGTGAAAAACTGTTTTTT CASRPDRVGEKLFF
- TRBJ1-1 TRBV4-1 - TGCGCCAGCAGCCTCAGGGCCGTGGGTTCTGAAGCTTTCTTT CASSLRAVGSEAFF
- TRBJ2-5 TRBV11-2 TRBD2 TGTGCCAGCAGCATTGGGACTAGCGGGTATAGAGAGACCCAGTACTTC CASSIGTSGYRETQYF
- TRBJ2-5 TRBV2 - TGTGCCAGCAGTCAGGGGAGAGTAGAGACCCAGTACTTC CASSQGRVETQYF
few TRBJ2-2 TRBV7-3 - TGTGCCAGCAGCTTAATCTCCGGGGAGCTGTTTTTT CASSLISGELFF
- TRBJ2-7 TRBV7-2 - TGTGCCAGCAGCTTAGGTGGTATTGGCGGGACCTACGAGCAGTACTTC CASSLGGIGGTYEQYF
- TRBJ1-2 TRBV25-1 - TGTGCCAGCAGCTTTACAGGGAACTATGGCTACACCTTC CASSFTGNYGYTF
- TRBJ2-2 TRBV5-1 - TGCGCCAGCAGCCCTTCGATAGCCGACACCGGGGAGCTGTTTTTT CASSPSIADTGELFF
- TRBJ2-1 TRBV4-2 TRBD2 TGTGCCAGCAGCCAAGTTGCACTAGCGGGGGGATACAATGAGCAGTTCTTC CASSQVALAGGYNEQFF
few TRBJ1-2 TRBV14 TRBD1 TGTGCCAGCAGCCAGGACAGGGCTTTCTATGGCTACACCTTC CASSQDRAFYGYTF
many TRBJ1-2 TRBV5-4 - TGTGCCGCGTCGGTCGGGGTGTCGGAAGGCTACACCTTC CAASVGVSEGYTF
once TRBJ1-2 TRBV18 TRBD1 TGTGCCAGCTCACCTGCACAGGGGGATAGCTATGGCTACACCTTC CASSPAQGDSYGYTF
- TRBJ2-7 TRBV6-5 TRBD2 TGTGCCAGCACTTGGGCGGCTAGCGGGGACTACGAGCAGTACTTC CASTWAASGDYEQYF
- TRBJ1-1 TRBV18 - TGTGCCAGCTCCTCCGGGGGGCGGGGTGTGGCTGAAGCTTTCTTT CASSSGGRGVAEAFF
- TRBJ2-1 TRBV11-3 - TGTGCCAGCAGCCCCCGAGATGGCGGACTATCCTACAATGAGCAGTTCTTC CASSPRDGGLSYNEQFF
- TRBJ2-7 TRBV27 TRBD2 TGTGCCAGCAGTACCTCAGCGGGAGTGGGTCTTTACGAGCAGTACTTC CASSTSAGVGLYEQYF
- TRBJ1-1 TRBV7-9 - TGTGCCAGCAGCTTCGACAGACCTTTTGAAGCTTTCTTT CASSFDRPFEAFF
few TRBJ1-1 TRBV5-1 - TGCGCCAGCAGCTACCCGACAACTGAAGCTTTCTTT CASSYPTTEAFF
few TRBJ2-7 TRBV19 - TGTGCCAGTAGTATCCCAGGCACGTGGAGGACCCACGAGCAGTACTTC CASSIPGTWRTHEQYF
- TRBJ2-3 TRBV6-1 - TGTGCCAGCAGTGAAGCGGGGCAGACGCAGTATTTT CASSEAGQTQYF
- TRBJ1-2 TRBV19 - TGTGCCAGTAGTAGTAACAGCCCAGGCAACTATGGCTACACCTTC CASSSNSPGNYGYTF
- TRBJ2-3 TRBV7-9 - TGTGCCAGCAGCTTAAACAGGGCATTCCATTCGTACGCAGATACGCAGTATTTT CASSLNRAFHSYADTQYF
- TRBJ1-1 TRBV19 - TGTGCCAGTAGTATTGGGGGCTTGAACACTGAAGCTTTCTTT CASSIGGLNTEAFF
- TRBJ1-2 TRBV28 TRBD1 TGTGCCAGCAGCCCCACAGGGGGCGAAAGAGGCTACACCTTC CASSPTGGERGYTF
- TRBJ1-2 TRBV5-1 - TGCGCCAGCAGCTCCGCCGCGGGGAACTATGGCTACACCTTC CASSSAAGNYGYTF
- TRBJ2-5 TRBV18 - TGTGCCAGCTCACCCAGGGTAGGTGGCCAAGAGACCCAGTACTTC CASSPRVGGQETQYF
- TRBJ2-3 TRBV28 - TGTGCCAGCAGTTTAGGCTTCACAGATACGCAGTATTTT CASSLGFTDTQYF
- TRBJ2-1 TRBV5-1 TRBD1 TGCGCCAGCAGCCCAGGGGCAGGGGGCTATGAGCAGTTCTTC CASSPGAGGYEQFF
- TRBJ1-6 TRBV21-1 - TGTGCCAGCAGCAAGGGGCGGCAGGATAAAAAATTTGCACCCCTCCACTTT CASSKGRQDKKFAPLHF
- TRBJ1-1 TRBV6-5 - TGTGCCAGCAGTTACAGGGGGAAAGCTTTCTTT CASSYRGKAFF
- TRBJ2-5 TRBV5-6 - TGTGCCAGCAGCTTGGTGGGCAGGGAACAAGAGACCCAGTACTTC CASSLVGREQETQYF
once TRBJ1-5 TRBV19 TRBD1 TGTGCCAGTAGTATCGCCGACAGGGGTGTACAGCCCCAGCATTTT CASSIADRGVQPQHF
- TRBJ1-2 TRBV6-1 TRBD1 TGTGCCAGCAGTCGGACAGGGCGGTATGGGGATGGCTACACCTTC CASSRTGRYGDGYTF
- TRBJ1-1 TRBV10-3 - TGTGCCATCAGTGACGACAGACAGGCGGACACTGAAGCTTTCTTT CAISDDRQADTEAFF